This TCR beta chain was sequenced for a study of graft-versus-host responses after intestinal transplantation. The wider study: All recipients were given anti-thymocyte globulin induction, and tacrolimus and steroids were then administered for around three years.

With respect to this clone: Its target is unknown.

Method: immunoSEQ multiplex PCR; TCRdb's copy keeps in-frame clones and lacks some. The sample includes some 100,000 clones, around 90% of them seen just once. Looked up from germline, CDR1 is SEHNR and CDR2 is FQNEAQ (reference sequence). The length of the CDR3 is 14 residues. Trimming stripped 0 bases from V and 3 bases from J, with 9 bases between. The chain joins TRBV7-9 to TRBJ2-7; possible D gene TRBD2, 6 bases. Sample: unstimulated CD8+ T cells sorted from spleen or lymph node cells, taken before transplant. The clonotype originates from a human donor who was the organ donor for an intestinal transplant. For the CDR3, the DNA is TGTGCCAGCAGCTTAGCGGGAGGCGGCTACGAGCAGTACTTC. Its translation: CASSLAGGGYEQYF.